The 5 T cell receptor beta chains listed next were all sequenced from one sample in a study of shared clonotypes between healthy human individuals. Here immunoSEQ multiplex PCR was the method, and the copy in TCRdb shows in-frame clones only, minus some. The sample records roughly 1,000,000 clones, 78% being singletons. Sample: memory CD4+ T cells from PBMCs. The subset is: CD45RA-negative fraction. These receptors were collected from a man aged 18 to 29 in good health. Some clones in this sample may be carry-over from other donors' samples.

The chain recombines TRBV5-1 with TRBJ2-5; D might be TRBD2 (5 bases). Between the trimmed V and J ends, which lost 3 bases and 4 bases, there was a span of 19 bases. The CDR3 contains 16 residues. Germline lookup yields CDR1 SGHRS and CDR2 YFSETQ. CDR3 sequence (DNA): TGCGCCAGCAGCTCGCGCCCCGGAACCGGAGGAGAGACCCAGTACTTC. Translation: CASSSRPGTGGETQYF.

The rearrangement uses TRBV28 and TRBJ2-5; 7 bases agree with TRBD2. The CDR3 has 15 amino acids. From germline, CDR1 is MDHEN and CDR2 SYDVKM. After removal of 7 bases from V and 1 base from J, the junction contained 9 bases not matched to a gene. DNA for the CDR3: TGTGCCAGCAACCCCCCGGGACTACTCCAAGAGACCCAGTACTTC. Translating gives CASNPPGLLQETQYF.

The chain is built from TRBV11-2 and TRBJ2-3; 8 positions agree with TRBD2. The CDR3 spans 16 residues. Germline V lookup: CDR1 SGHAT, CDR2 FQNNGV. Unmatched junction bases numbered 9, after V lost 1 base and J lost 6 bases. The CDR3 spells CASSLVVAGLGDTQYF. DNA for the CDR3: TGTGCCAGCAGCTTAGTGGTAGCGGGATTAGGTGATACGCAGTATTTT.

The chain combines TRBV29-1 with TRBJ1-2; tentatively, D is TRBD1 (5 bases). V was pared by 7 bases and J by 3 bases, with 9 bases between. CDR1 is SQVTM and CDR2 is ANQGSEA in the germline V gene. This CDR3 contains 11 residues. CDR3 in DNA: TGCAGCGGGGGGACCGACTATGGCTACACCTTC. Protein sequence: CSGGTDYGYTF.

V and J are TRBV9 and TRBJ2-3; 9 bases fit TRBD2. The CDR3 has 16 amino acids. The germline CDR1 and CDR2 sequences are SGDLS and YYNGEE. The J segment lost 8 bases and the V segment lost 3 bases, leaving 13 bases of the junction unmatched. The chain's CDR3 is CASSAQSGLAIATQYF. In DNA, the CDR3 is TGTGCCAGCAGCGCCCAATCGGGACTAGCAATTGCTACGCAGTATTTT. Together with reference TRBV9 and TRBJ2-3, the CDR3 gives the full variable domain: DSGVTQTPKHLITATGQRVTLRCSPRSGDLSVYWYQQSLDQGLQFLIQYYNGEERAKGNILERFSAQQFPDLHSELNLSSLELGDSALYFCASSAQSGLAIATQYFGPGTRLTVL.